Listed here are 20 T cell receptor beta chains from one sample, sequenced in a study of control samples from healthy donors and cancer patients. Measured with immunoSEQ multiplex PCR; TCRdb has only the in-frame clones, and not every one. The sample yields about 110,000 clones, approximately 84% seen once. Sequencing input: blood. The source is a man between 18 and 35 years old in good health.

The J gene is TRBJ1-1, the V gene TRBV29-1; D is possibly TRBD1 (6 bases). The V end lost 4 bases, the J end lost 5 bases, and 8 bases lay between the germline ends. In germline, CDR1 is SQVTM, CDR2 ANQGSEA. This CDR3 has 11 amino acids. As DNA, the CDR3 is TGCAGCGTTGGGCAGGGGACTGAAGCTTTCTTT. It is translated as CSVGQGTEAFF.

The chain carries TRBV4-2 and TRBJ2-7, with D hard to call. The CDR3 spans 14 residues. Per the germline V gene, CDR1 is LGHNA and CDR2 is YNFKEQ. V lost 0 bases and J lost 5, with 11 bases in between. As DNA, the CDR3 is TGTGCCAGCAGCCAAGAGGGTTACAGCCACGAGCAGTACTTC. Residues: CASSQEGYSHEQYF.

The chain uses TRBV27 and TRBJ1-1, with TRBD1 matching over 8 bases. CDR1 and CDR2 from the germline V gene are MNHEY and SMNVEV (reference sequence). CDR3 size: 14 residues. V dropped 5 bases and J dropped 3; count of bases not matched to a gene: 5. CDR3 DNA sequence: TGTGCCAGCAGTCCAGGGACAGGCTACACTGAAGCTTTCTTT. It specifies CASSPGTGYTEAFF.

V is TRBV6-5 and J is TRBJ1-2; no reliable D call. The CDR3 runs to 13 residues. CDR1 MNHEY and CDR2 SVGAGI come from the germline V gene. The V end lost 6 bases, the J end lost 6 bases, and 14 bases lay between the germline ends. CDR3 amino acids: CASRADTADGYTF. CDR3 DNA: TGTGCCAGCAGGGCTGACACGGCTGATGGCTACACCTTC.

The V call is TRBV5-6, the J call TRBJ1-1; the D gene is possibly TRBD1 (6 bases). The CDR3 has 15 residues. Germline lookup yields CDR1 SGHDT and CDR2 YYEEEE. The V gene lost 2 bases and the J gene lost 0 bases, with 11 bases spanning the gap. The CDR3, as DNA: TGTGCCAGCAGCTTAAAGACAGGAGTGAACACTGAAGCTTTCTTT. As protein: CASSLKTGVNTEAFF.

As to this clone: The sample carries other DNA sequences with the same CDR3. The rearrangement uses TRBV6-6 and TRBJ2-5; D uncertain. From germline, CDR1 is MNHNY and CDR2 SVGAGI (reference sequence). The CDR3 contains 12 residues. V lost 6 bases to trimming and J lost 1 base, with 6 bases between them. The CDR3 DNA reads as TGTGCCAGCAGCACCCTCCAAGAGACCCAGTACTTC. Protein product: CASSTLQETQYF.

This clone has only a few counts. CDR3 nucleotides: TGCGCCAGCAGCTTGAATGGGGGTGAGGTCCAGCCCCAGCATTTT. Translation gives CASSLNGGEVQPQHF. This chain connects TRBV5-1 to TRBJ1-5, with TRBD1 as a possible D gene (5 bases). CDR1 and CDR2 (germline): SGHRS, YFSETQ. This CDR3 contains 15 residues. V was pared by 1 base and J by 7 bases, with 15 bases between.

The V gene is TRBV5-1, the J gene TRBJ1-2; 8 nucleotides match TRBD1. CDR3 size: 15 residues. Germline assignment: CDR1 SGHRS and CDR2 YFSETQ. V shed 4 bases, J shed 3 bases, and the junction held 8 bases outside the gene matches. The CDR3 nucleotides read TGCGCCAGCAGCCGGACTGAACAGGGGGACTATGGCTACACCTTC. Translating gives CASSRTEQGDYGYTF.

V is TRBV18 and J is TRBJ1-2; TRBD1 matches 8 bases. The germline CDR1 and CDR2 sequences are KGHSH and LQKENI. The CDR3 runs 19 residues. The V and J ends lost 4 bases and 0 bases, in that order; junction bases with no gene match: 16. CDR3 region: CASSHTSSTGAIANYGYTF. CDR3 DNA sequence: TGTGCCAGCTCACATACCTCTTCGACAGGGGCCATAGCTAACTATGGCTACACCTTC.

As for this clone: This sample includes further DNA sequences coding for the same CDR3. V and J are TRBV7-9 and TRBJ2-2; TRBD2 might be the D (7 bases). CDR1 is SEHNR and CDR2 is FQNEAQ in the germline V gene (reference sequence). This CDR3 has 16 residues. Trimming left V 5 bases short and J 5 bases short, with 18 bases between. CDR3 sequence: CASSLEGGLRTGELFF. Here the CDR3 DNA reads TGTGCCAGCAGCCTGGAGGGGGGGCTACGGACCGGGGAGCTGTTTTTT.

This rearrangement joins TRBV9 to TRBJ1-4; 11 bases line up with TRBD1. CDR3 length: 14 residues. Germline V lookup: CDR1 SGDLS, CDR2 YYNGEE. J was trimmed by 7 bases and V by 5 bases; bases with no gene match: 4. The DNA of the CDR3 is TGTGCCAGCAGTTCCGGGACAGGGGGTGAAAAACTGTTTTTT. The encoded protein is CASSSGTGGEKLFF.

The CDR3 bases are TGCAGTGCTAGTGCAACCGGGACAGGGAATTCCTATAATTCACCCCTCCACTTT. Translation gives CSASATGTGNSYNSPLHF. This rearrangement joins TRBV20-1 to TRBJ1-6; 9 positions match TRBD1. J gave up 1 base and V 3 bases, and 10 bases lay outside the gene matches. Germline V lookup: CDR1 DFQATT, CDR2 SNEGSKA (reference sequence). The CDR3 is made up of 18 amino acids.

The chain recombines TRBV9 with TRBJ2-5, with no clear D. CDR1 is SGDLS, CDR2 YYNGEE, per germline. Trimming removed 0 bases at V and 1 base at J, with 13 bases between. CDR3 length: 16 residues. The CDR3 DNA reads TGTGCCAGCAGCGTAGGAAGAGAAAGACGCCAAGAGACCCAGTACTTC. Its translation is CASSVGRERRQETQYF.

The chain joins TRBV7-9 to TRBJ1-1; tentatively, D is TRBD1 (6 bases). CDR3 size: 13 residues. The germline V gene has CDR1 SEHNR and CDR2 FQNEAQ (reference sequence). V was clipped by 10 bases and J by 1 base, with 13 bases between them. The CDR3 here is CATVQGPNTEAFF. As DNA, the CDR3 is TGTGCCACCGTACAGGGACCGAACACTGAAGCTTTCTTT.

J is TRBJ2-7 and V is TRBV24-1; D might be TRBD1 or TRBD2, each matching 5 bases. Trimming took 3 bases from V and 6 from J, leaving 20 bases between them. Germline assignment: CDR1 KGHDR and CDR2 SFDVKD. The CDR3 is made up of 16 amino acids. DNA for the CDR3: TGTGCCACCAGTGATCCGATATGGGGCCCGGGGAGCGAGCAGTACGTC. Its translation is CATSDPIWGPGSEQYV.

The CDR3 DNA sequence: TGTGCCACCAGCGAGAATTTAATCAGCAATCAGCCCCAGCATTTT. Its protein product is CATSENLISNQPQHF. The chain joins TRBV15 to TRBJ1-5; D is unresolved. V lost 5 bases to trimming and J lost 1 base, with 12 bases between them. The CDR3 contains 15 residues. Germline values: CDR1 LNHNV, CDR2 YYDKDF (reference sequence).

This clone is a singleton in its sample. The rearrangement links TRBV14 to TRBJ2-4, with unresolved D. CDR3 size: 15 residues. Per the germline V gene, CDR1 is SGHDN and CDR2 is FVKESK. V was cut by 4 bases and J by 2 bases, with 12 bases left in between. CDR3 region: CASSPTRGPKNIQYF. CDR3 DNA sequence: TGTGCCAGCAGCCCGACGAGAGGCCCCAAAAACATTCAGTACTTC.

This clone was counted a few times. The genes are TRBV6-6 and TRBJ1-6, with D perhaps TRBD1 (6 bases). V was pared by 4 bases and J by 10 bases, with 20 bases between. The length of the CDR3 is 16 residues. Germline CDR1 and CDR2: MNHNY and SVGAGI (reference sequence). The CDR3 spells CASSSQGTGNGSPLHF. In DNA form, the CDR3 reads TGTGCCAGCAGTTCTCAGGGGACCGGGAATGGGTCACCCCTCCACTTT.

This clone appeared a single time. J is TRBJ1-2 and V is TRBV14; D is undetermined. With 4 bases removed from V and 4 bases from J, the gap between germline ends came to 7 bases. CDR1 is SGHDN, CDR2 FVKESK, per germline. The CDR3 sequence is 12 residues long. The CDR3 loop is CASSRGSYGYTF. Here the CDR3 DNA reads TGTGCCAGCAGCCGAGGAAGCTATGGCTACACCTTC.

V usage is TRBV4-2 and J usage is TRBJ1-3; no clear D gene. This CDR3 comprises 16 residues. Per the germline V gene, CDR1 is LGHNA and CDR2 is YNFKEQ. V lost 4 bases and J lost 0, with 13 bases in between. For the CDR3, the DNA is TGTGCCAGCAGCCTCCCTCGCGGCTTCTCTGGAAACACCATATATTTT. Translation gives CASSLPRGFSGNTIYF.